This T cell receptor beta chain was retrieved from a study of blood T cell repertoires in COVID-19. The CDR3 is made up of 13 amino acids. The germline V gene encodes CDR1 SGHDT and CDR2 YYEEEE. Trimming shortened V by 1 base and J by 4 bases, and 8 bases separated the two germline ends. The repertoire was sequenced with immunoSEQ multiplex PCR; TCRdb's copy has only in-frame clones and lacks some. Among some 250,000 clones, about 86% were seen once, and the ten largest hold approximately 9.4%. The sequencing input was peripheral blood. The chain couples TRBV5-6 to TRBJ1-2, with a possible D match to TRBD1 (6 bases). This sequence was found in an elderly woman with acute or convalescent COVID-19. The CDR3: CASSLTGFYGYTF. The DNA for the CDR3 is TGTGCCAGCAGCTTGACAGGGTTCTATGGCTACACCTTC.